A single sample is the source of the 26 T cell receptor beta chains below, sequenced in a study of Ad26.COV2.S vaccination and SARS-CoV-2 variants. This table comes from immunoSEQ multiplex PCR, and its TCRdb copy is limited to in-frame clones, with some not included. The data contain hundreds of thousands of clones, 75% to 90% of them singletons. Treatment given: 15 to 20 received Ad26.COV2.S at low or high dose, single or two shots; a few received placebo; per-sample allocation not given. Collection of samples fell on day 63 after the first vaccine or placebo injection. This specimen consisted of peripheral blood, obtained in a trial of Ad26.COV2.S vaccine versus placebo. The receptors originated from a person between 18 and 60 years old who received the Ad26.COV2.S COVID-19 vaccine or a placebo.

The chain combines TRBV5-1 with TRBJ2-7; maybe TRBD2 (7 bases). Germline V gives CDR1 SGHRS, CDR2 YFSETQ. CDR3 size: 14 residues. V was shortened by 4 bases and J by 3 bases, with 14 bases between the two germline ends. The CDR3 DNA sequence: TGCGCCAGCAGCCCTCCGGGGGGCATCTACGAGCAGTACTTC. It encodes CASSPPGGIYEQYF.

The table lists this clone with a count of one. The chain has TRBV5-3 and TRBJ2-3, with 12 bases that match TRBD2. TRBV5-3 qualifies as an ORF whose function is uncertain. V lost 4 bases and J lost 2; bases outside the gene matches: 8. The CDR3 length is 17 residues. In nucleotides, the CDR3 is TGTGCCAGAAGCCCCACCGGGACTAGCGGGTACACAGATACGCAGTATTTT. It specifies CARSPTGTSGYTDTQYF.

This chain joins TRBV4-2 and TRBJ2-2, with D perhaps TRBD1 (6 bases). The CDR3 totals 17 residues. Germline CDR1 and CDR2: LGHNA and YNFKEQ. Trimming removed 1 base from V and 7 bases from J, with 19 bases in between. The CDR3 loop is CASSQGGSTGFHGELFF. The CDR3 nucleotides read TGTGCCAGCAGCCAAGGGGGGAGCACAGGGTTTCACGGGGAGCTGTTTTTT.

V and J are TRBV27 and TRBJ2-7; the D is unclear. Trimming left V 0 bases short and J 4 bases short, with 16 bases between. Looked up from germline, CDR1 is MNHEY and CDR2 is SMNVEV (reference sequence). The CDR3 is made up of 16 amino acids. CDR3: CASSLSTLSYNYEQYF. CDR3 DNA: TGTGCCAGCAGTTTATCGACACTTAGTTATAATTACGAGCAGTACTTC.

The rearrangement links TRBV4-2 to TRBJ2-7; TRBD1 matches 9 bases. The CDR3 has 14 residues. Trimming at V came to 5 bases and at J to 6 bases, leaving 8 bases not matched to a gene. Per germline, CDR1 LGHNA and CDR2 YNFKEQ. Written as DNA, the CDR3 is TGTGCCAGCAGCTTGGGGACAGGGAGTGTCGAGCAGTACTTC. This translates into CASSLGTGSVEQYF.

The chain links TRBV4-1 to TRBJ1-2, with 9 bases identical to TRBD1. The germline gives CDR1 MGHRA, CDR2 YSYEKL. This CDR3 is 14 amino acids long. With V trimmed by 0 bases and J by 7 bases, 3 bases remained unmatched. The CDR3 sequence: CASSQDWGQGGYTF. The CDR3 DNA is TGCGCCAGCAGCCAAGATTGGGGACAGGGTGGCTACACCTTC.

This clone has a handful of counts. The same CDR3 is also encoded by other DNA sequences in this sample. This chain links TRBV11-2 with TRBJ2-7; TRBD2 is a possible D gene (6 bases). V lost 0 bases and J 7 bases, leaving 10 bases between the germline ends. Germline V CDR1 and CDR2: SGHAT, FQNNGV. The CDR3 extends over 13 amino acids. The CDR3: CASSLEGAGEQYF. CDR3 DNA sequence: TGTGCCAGCAGCTTAGAAGGGGCGGGAGAGCAGTACTTC.

V gene TRBV3-1 (or the pseudogene TRBV3-2) combines with J gene TRBJ2-3; 8 positions agree with TRBD1. Trimming cost V 4 bases and J 2 bases; bases outside gene matches: 2. The CDR3 covers 14 residues. CDR1 and CDR2 from the germline V gene are LGHDT and YNNKEL (reference sequence). Written as DNA, the CDR3 is TGTGCCAGCAGCCGACAGGGGTTCACAGATACGCAGTATTTT. Amino acids: CASSRQGFTDTQYF.

The chain employs TRBV20-1 and TRBJ2-1, with 10 bases that match TRBD2. The germline gives CDR1 DFQATT, CDR2 SNEGSKA (reference sequence). The CDR3 consists of 11 residues. V dropped 6 bases and J dropped 8; count of bases not matched to a gene: 1. CDR3 nucleotides: TGCAGTGCGGGGACTAGCGATGAGCAGTTCTTC. This sequence encodes CSAGTSDEQFF.

V is TRBV2 and J is TRBJ1-2; D gene uncertain. Looked up from germline, CDR1 is SNHLY and CDR2 is FYNNEI. This CDR3 is 12 amino acids long. V was clipped by 5 bases and J by 5 bases, with 9 bases between them. The CDR3 loop reads CASSSGVYGYTF. CDR3 sequence (DNA): TGTGCCAGCAGTTCGGGTGTGTATGGCTACACCTTC. Looking up the rest from reference TRBV2 and TRBJ1-2 gives the full variable domain: EPEVTQTPSHQVTQMGQEVILRCVPISNHLYFYWYRQILGQKVEFLVSFYNNEISEKSEIFDDQFSVERPDGSNFTLKIRSTKLEDSAMYFCASSSGVYGYTFGSGTRLTVV.

V is TRBV12-3 or TRBV12-4 and J is TRBJ1-1; no definite D call. The V end was cut by 2 bases, the J end by 4 bases, with 8 bases between. The CDR3 runs to 13 residues. In nucleotides, the CDR3 is TGTGCCAGCAGTTTAAGGCTTTTCACTGAAGCTTTCTTT. The encoded protein is CASSLRLFTEAFF.

This chain links TRBV5-6 with TRBJ1-2; unclear D gene. The CDR3 contains 17 residues. The germline V gene has CDR1 SGHDT and CDR2 YYEEEE. Trimming shortened V by 0 bases and J by 2 bases, and 17 bases separated the two germline ends. CDR3 in DNA: TGTGCCAGCAGCTTGGATGCCGGGCCCGGGAGGAACTATGGCTACACCTTC. It yields the protein CASSLDAGPGRNYGYTF.

The J gene is TRBJ2-5, the V gene TRBV28, with D hard to call. V was trimmed by 8 bases and J by 4 bases, leaving 17 bases between them. The length of the CDR3 is 14 residues. Germline CDR1 is MDHEN and CDR2 is SYDVKM. The CDR3 bases are TGTGCCAGCCTTATGGTTGGTCCGGGAGAGACCCAGTACTTC. Translated, it gives CASLMVGPGETQYF. Variable domain in full (rest from reference TRBV28 and TRBJ2-5): DVKVTQSSRYLVKRTGEKVFLECVQDMDHENMFWYRQDPGLGLRLIYFSYDVKMKEKGDIPEGYSVSREKKERFSLILESASTNQTSMYLCASLMVGPGETQYFGPGTRLLVL.

The chain combines TRBV6-1 with TRBJ1-6; D is unclear. The CDR3 sequence is 10 residues long. V was clipped by 10 bases and J by 9 bases, with 7 bases between them. The V gene's germline CDR1 is MNHNS and CDR2 SASEGT. The CDR3 DNA follows: TGTGCCAAAGTAATTTCACCCCTCCACTTT. Protein sequence: CAKVISPLHF.

The V gene is TRBV5-1, the J gene TRBJ1-6, with 7 bases lining up with TRBD1. Germline V gene lookup returns CDR1 SGHRS and CDR2 YFSETQ. V shed 1 base and J 5 bases; nucleotides not matched to a gene: 6. CDR3 length: 16 residues. The DNA of the CDR3 is TGCGCCAGCAGCTTGCCAGGGGGGCTTGATAATTCACCCCTCCACTTT. Protein product: CASSLPGGLDNSPLHF. Combining the CDR3 with reference TRBV5-1 and TRBJ1-6 gives the whole variable domain KAGVTQTPRYLIKTRGQQVTLSCSPISGHRSVSWYQQTPGQGLQFLFEYFSETQRNKGNFPGRFSGRQFSNSRSEMNVSTLELGDSALYLCASSLPGGLDNSPLHFGNGTRLTVT.

The chain links TRBV6-1 to TRBJ2-7; either TRBD1 or TRBD2 may fit D (8 bases each). V was cut by 2 bases and J by 6 bases, with 14 bases left in between. The CDR3 sequence is 14 residues long. CDR1 MNHNS and CDR2 SASEGT come from the germline V gene. The CDR3 here is CASSESGGQVEQYF. CDR3 DNA: TGTGCCAGCAGTGAAAGCGGGGGACAGGTCGAGCAGTACTTC.

The genes are TRBV7-2 and TRBJ2-7; 9 nucleotides agree with TRBD1. CDR1 and CDR2 from the germline V gene are SGHTA and FQGNSA. Germline trimming cut 3 bases from V and 3 bases from J; bases unmatched to any gene: 6. The CDR3 consists of 15 residues. CDR3 coding DNA: TGTGCCAGCAGCTTGGGGGACAGGGCCTTCTACGAGCAGTACTTC. This encodes CASSLGDRAFYEQYF.

A note on this clone: The same CDR3 arises from other DNA sequences in this sample as well. The chain links TRBV25-1 to TRBJ1-1; D is uncertain. Germline V gene data show CDR1 as MGHDK and CDR2 as SYGVNS. V was shortened by 1 base and J by 1 base, with 4 bases between the two germline ends. The CDR3 is 13 residues long. As DNA, the CDR3 is TGTGCCAGCAGTGAATTGGGGAACACTGAAGCTTTCTTT. Protein: CASSELGNTEAFF.

The J gene is TRBJ1-1, the V gene TRBV28; a possible D gene is TRBD1 (6 bases). This CDR3 has 15 amino acids. Between the trimmed V and J ends, which lost 3 bases and 5 bases, there was a span of 16 bases. Germline V CDR1 and CDR2: MDHEN, SYDVKM. The DNA of the CDR3 is TGTGCCAGCAGTTTGCCGGGGGCCCGAAGGACTGAAGCTTTCTTT. Its translation: CASSLPGARRTEAFF.

The chain has TRBV7-2 and TRBJ2-7, with D possibly called TRBD1 or TRBD2 (5 bases each). Germline-derived CDR1 and CDR2 are SGHTA and FQGNSA. The CDR3 covers 14 residues. Trimming cost V 5 bases and J 5 bases, with 16 bases left between them. CDR3 loop: CASSLGVGTHEQYF. Here the CDR3 DNA reads TGTGCCAGCAGCCTGGGAGTTGGGACCCACGAGCAGTACTTC.

This chain uses TRBV7-2 with TRBJ1-1, with 7 bases aligning to TRBD1. V dropped 1 base and J dropped 5; count of bases not matched to a gene: 4. The CDR3 extends over 14 amino acids. CDR1 is SGHTA, CDR2 FQGNSA, per germline. CDR3 DNA sequence: TGTGCCAGCAGCTTAGTCCCAGGGGGGACTGAAGCTTTCTTT. Translating gives CASSLVPGGTEAFF. The variable domain in full, completed from reference TRBV7-2 and TRBJ1-1, reads GAGVSQSPSNKVTEKGKDVELRCDPISGHTALYWYRQSLGQGLEFLIYFQGNSAPDKSGLPSDRFSAERTGGSVSTLTIQRTQQEDSAVYLCASSLVPGGTEAFFGQGTRLTVV.

The chain has TRBV5-1 and TRBJ1-1, with D maybe TRBD1 (5 bases). V was clipped by 3 bases and J by 1 base, with 10 bases between them. The CDR3 is 14 residues long. Germline-derived CDR1 and CDR2 are SGHRS and YFSETQ. DNA for the CDR3: TGCGCCAGCAGCTGGGACGGCAAGAACACTGAAGCTTTCTTT. Encoded protein: CASSWDGKNTEAFF.

The V and J genes are TRBV5-6 and TRBJ2-1; D perhaps matches TRBD1 (6 bases). The CDR3 length is 15 residues. Trimming removed 0 bases from V and 5 bases from J, with 12 bases in between. CDR1 is SGHDT and CDR2 is YYEEEE in the germline V gene. CDR3 loop: CASSLEQGLDNEQFF. CDR3 bases: TGTGCCAGCAGCTTGGAACAGGGCTTGGACAATGAGCAGTTCTTC.

CDR3 sequence reads: CASSTALNEKLFF. Here the CDR3 DNA reads TGTGCCAGCAGTACCGCGTTAAATGAAAAACTGTTTTTT. The chain employs TRBV28 and TRBJ1-4; D ambiguous. Germline V gene data show CDR1 as MDHEN and CDR2 as SYDVKM. The CDR3 runs 13 residues. V gave up 5 bases and J gave up 5 bases, with 9 bases separating them.

DNA of the CDR3: TGTGCCAGCAGCCGTTCGGGGAGGGGGAATGAAAAACTGTTTTTT. Translated: CASSRSGRGNEKLFF. The chain is built from TRBV7-9 and TRBJ1-4; D is perhaps TRBD1 (6 bases). Trimming pared 5 bases from V and 5 bases from J, leaving 15 bases between. This CDR3 comprises 15 residues. Germline V CDR1 and CDR2: SEHNR, FQNEAQ (reference sequence).

The chain links TRBV3-1 (or the pseudogene TRBV3-2) to TRBJ1-2, with 7 bases lining up with TRBD1. The V gene end was trimmed by 4 bases and the J gene end by 2 bases; junction bases not matched to a gene: 7. The CDR3 extends over 15 amino acids. Germline V gives CDR1 LGHDT, CDR2 YNNKEL (reference sequence). The CDR3 DNA reads as TGTGCCAGCAGCCCCTCAGGGGGGAACAACTATGGCTACACCTTC. Translating gives CASSPSGGNNYGYTF.